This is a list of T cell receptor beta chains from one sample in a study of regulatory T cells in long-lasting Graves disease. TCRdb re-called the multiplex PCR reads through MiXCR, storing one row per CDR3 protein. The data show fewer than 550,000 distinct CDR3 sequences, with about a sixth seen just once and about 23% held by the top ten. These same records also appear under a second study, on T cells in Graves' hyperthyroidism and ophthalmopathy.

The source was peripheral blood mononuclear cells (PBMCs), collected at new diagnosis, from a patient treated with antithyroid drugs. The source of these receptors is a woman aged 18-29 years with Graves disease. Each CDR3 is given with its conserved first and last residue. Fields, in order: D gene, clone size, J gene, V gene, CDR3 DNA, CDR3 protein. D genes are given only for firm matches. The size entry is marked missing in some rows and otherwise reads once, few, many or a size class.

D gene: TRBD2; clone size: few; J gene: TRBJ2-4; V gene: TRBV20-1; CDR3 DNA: TGCAGTGCTAGAGATCTGCGGGAGGCCAAAAACATTCAGTACTTC; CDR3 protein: CSARDLREAKNIQYF
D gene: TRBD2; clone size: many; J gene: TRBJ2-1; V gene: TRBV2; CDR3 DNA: TGTGCCAGCAGTGAAGCTGAAGGGCTAGCGGGCCTCACCTACAATGAGCAGTTCTTC; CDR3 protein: CASSEAEGLAGLTYNEQFF
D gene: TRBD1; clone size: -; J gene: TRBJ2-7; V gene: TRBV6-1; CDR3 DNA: TGTGCCAGCAGTAGACCCGGGACAGGGGGCCGCGAGCAGTACTTC; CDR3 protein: CASSRPGTGGREQYF
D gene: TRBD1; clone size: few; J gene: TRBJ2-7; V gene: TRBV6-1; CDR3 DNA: TGTGCCAGCACCGCTAGACAGGGATACGAGCAGTACTTC; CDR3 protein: CASTARQGYEQYF
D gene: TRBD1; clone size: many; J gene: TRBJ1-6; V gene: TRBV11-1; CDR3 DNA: TGTGCCAGCAGCCGTCGGACAGGGGATAATTCACCCCTCCACTTT; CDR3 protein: CASSRRTGDNSPLHF
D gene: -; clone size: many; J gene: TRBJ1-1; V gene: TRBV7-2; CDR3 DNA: TGTGCCAGCACCCATGGACAGACCACTGAAGCTTTCTTT; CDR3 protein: CASTHGQTTEAFF
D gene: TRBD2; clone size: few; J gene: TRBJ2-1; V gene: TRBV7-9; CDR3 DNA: TGTGCCAGCAGCCCTAGCGACGGCGGGAGCTCCTACAATGAGCAGTTCTTC; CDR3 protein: CASSPSDGGSSYNEQFF
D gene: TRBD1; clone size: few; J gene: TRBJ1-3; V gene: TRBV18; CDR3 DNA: TGTGCCAGCTCACCACCAGGCAGGGGGCCTGGAAACACCATATATTTT; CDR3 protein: CASSPPGRGPGNTIYF
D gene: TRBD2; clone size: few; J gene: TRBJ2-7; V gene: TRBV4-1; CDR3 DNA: TGCGCCAGCAGCCAGCCGGGACTAGGGTACGAGCAGTACTTC; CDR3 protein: CASSQPGLGYEQYF
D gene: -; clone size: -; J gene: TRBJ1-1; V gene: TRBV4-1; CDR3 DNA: TGCGCCAGCAGGATTAGGATGAACACTGAAGCTTTCTTT; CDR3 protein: CASRIRMNTEAFF
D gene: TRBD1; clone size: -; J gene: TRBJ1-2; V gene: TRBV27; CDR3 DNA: TGTGCCAGCAGTCGGACAGGGAGGGATGGCTACACCTTC; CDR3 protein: CASSRTGRDGYTF
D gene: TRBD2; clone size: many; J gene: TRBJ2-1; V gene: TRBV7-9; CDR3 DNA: TGTGCCAGCAGCTTACTAGCGGGAGTGGAGCAGTTCTTC; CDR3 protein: CASSLLAGVEQFF
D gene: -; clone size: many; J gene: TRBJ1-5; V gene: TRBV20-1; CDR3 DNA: TGCAGTGCTAGAGACCCAGGGGAGGGCAATCAGCCCCAGCATTTT; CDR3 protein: CSARDPGEGNQPQHF
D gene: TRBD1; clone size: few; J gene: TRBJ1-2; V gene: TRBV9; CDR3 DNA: TGTGCCAGCAGCGTAGAAGGTTCGGGAGGGGGCGAGGATGGCTACACCTTC; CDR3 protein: CASSVEGSGGGEDGYTF
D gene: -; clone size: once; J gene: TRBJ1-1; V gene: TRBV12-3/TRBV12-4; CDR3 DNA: TGTGCCAGCAGTAAGGCCGTGAACACTGAAGCTTTCTTT; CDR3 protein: CASSKAVNTEAFF
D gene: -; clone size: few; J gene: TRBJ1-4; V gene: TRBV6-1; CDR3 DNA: TGTGCCAGGGGGCTATCTAATGAAAAACTGTTTTTT; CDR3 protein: CARGLSNEKLFF
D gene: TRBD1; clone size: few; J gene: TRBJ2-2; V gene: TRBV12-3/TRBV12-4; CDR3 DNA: TGTGCCAGCAGTGAAGACCGACAGGGGCCCACCGGGGAGCTGTTTTTT; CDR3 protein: CASSEDRQGPTGELFF
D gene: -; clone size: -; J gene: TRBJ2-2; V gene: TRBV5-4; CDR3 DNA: TGTGCCAGCAGCTTCGGTGTTGTTGTGGGGTTCGGCACCGGGGAGCTGTTTTTT; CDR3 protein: CASSFGVVVGFGTGELFF
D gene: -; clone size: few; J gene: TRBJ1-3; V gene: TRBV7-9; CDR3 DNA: TGTGCCAGCAGCTCTGGAGGTGGAAACACCATATATTTT; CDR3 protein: CASSSGGGNTIYF
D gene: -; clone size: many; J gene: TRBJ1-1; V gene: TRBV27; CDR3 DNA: TGTGCCAGCAGTCCCGGTCTCAGCTTGAACACTGAAGCTTTCTTT; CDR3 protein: CASSPGLSLNTEAFF
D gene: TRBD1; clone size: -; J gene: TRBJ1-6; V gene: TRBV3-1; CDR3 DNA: TGTGCCAGCAGCCGACTTTCTACAGGGGATAATTCACCCCTCCACTTT; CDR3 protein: CASSRLSTGDNSPLHF
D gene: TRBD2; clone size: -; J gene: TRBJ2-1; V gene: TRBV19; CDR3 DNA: TGTGCCAGTAATATAGCGGGAGGCAGAATCTACAATGAGCAGTTCTTC; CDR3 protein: CASNIAGGRIYNEQFF
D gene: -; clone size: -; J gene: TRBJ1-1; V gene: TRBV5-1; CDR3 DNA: TGCGCCAGCAGCTTGGCCGGGAGGGCTGAAGCTTTCTTT; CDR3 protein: CASSLAGRAEAFF
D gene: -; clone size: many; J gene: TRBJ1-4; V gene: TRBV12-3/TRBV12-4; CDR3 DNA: TGTGCCAGCAGTTTCAGTTTCCGGGGGAATGAAAAACTGTTTTTT; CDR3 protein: CASSFSFRGNEKLFF
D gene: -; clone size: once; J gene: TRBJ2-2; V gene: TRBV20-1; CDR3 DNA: TGCAGTGCTAGAGGAGGGTCCCACACCGGGGAGCTGTTTTTT; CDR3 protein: CSARGGSHTGELFF
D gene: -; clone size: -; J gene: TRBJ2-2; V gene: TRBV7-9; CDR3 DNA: TGTGCCAGCAGCAATATAACTAGTATGGGGGACACCGGGGAGCTGTTTTTT; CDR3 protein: CASSNITSMGDTGELFF
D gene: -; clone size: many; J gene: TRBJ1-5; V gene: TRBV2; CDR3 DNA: TGTGCCAGCAGTGAGCAGGGAACGCGCAATCAGCCCCAGCATTTT; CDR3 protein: CASSEQGTRNQPQHF
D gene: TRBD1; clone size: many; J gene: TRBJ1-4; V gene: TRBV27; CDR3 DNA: TGTGCCAGCAGAAGACAGGGGGCTAATGAAAAACTGTTTTTT; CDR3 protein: CASRRQGANEKLFF
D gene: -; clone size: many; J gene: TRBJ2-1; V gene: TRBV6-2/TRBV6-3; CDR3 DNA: TGTGCCAGCAGTGAATTGGCCGGAGAGGGTGAGCAGTTCTTC; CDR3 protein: CASSELAGEGEQFF
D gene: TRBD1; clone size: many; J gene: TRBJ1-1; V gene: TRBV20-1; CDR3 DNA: TGCAGTGCTAGAGCGCGCGACAGGGCCGCGACTGAAGCTTTCTTT; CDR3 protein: CSARARDRAATEAFF
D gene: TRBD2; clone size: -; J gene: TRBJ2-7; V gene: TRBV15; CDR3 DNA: TGTGCCACCAGCAGAAGCAGATTTGCCGGGACTAACTCCTACGAGCAGTACTTC; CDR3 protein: CATSRSRFAGTNSYEQYF
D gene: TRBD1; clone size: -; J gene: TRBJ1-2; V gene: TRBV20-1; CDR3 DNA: TGCAGTGCTAGACAGGGGGCCATGCGGTATGGCTACACCTTC; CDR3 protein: CSARQGAMRYGYTF
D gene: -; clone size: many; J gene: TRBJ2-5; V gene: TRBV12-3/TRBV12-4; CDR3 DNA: TGTGCCAGCAGTTTAGCAACCCCCCACCAAGAGACCCAGTACTTC; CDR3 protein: CASSLATPHQETQYF
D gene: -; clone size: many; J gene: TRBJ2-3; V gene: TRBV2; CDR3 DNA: TGTGCCACCCAGGCTGGCGGTGATACGCAGTATTTT; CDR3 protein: CATQAGGDTQYF
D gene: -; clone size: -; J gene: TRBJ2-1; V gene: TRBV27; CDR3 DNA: TGTGCCAGCAGTTACAAGGGCAGAGGGAATGAGCAGTTCTTC; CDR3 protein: CASSYKGRGNEQFF
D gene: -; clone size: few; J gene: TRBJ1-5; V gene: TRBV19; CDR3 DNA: TGTGCCAGTAGTATTGGAGTCGTTTGGAATCAGCCCCAGCATTTT; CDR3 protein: CASSIGVVWNQPQHF
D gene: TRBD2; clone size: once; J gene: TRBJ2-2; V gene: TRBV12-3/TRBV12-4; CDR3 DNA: TGTGCCAGCAGTCCCCGACTAGCGGGAGTGTATGCCGGGGAGCTGTTTTTT; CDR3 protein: CASSPRLAGVYAGELFF